A few counts support the clone carrying this TCR beta chain. Antigen specificity is unknown. The data are from a study of T-cell memory formation after mild COVID-19. Study-wide points: Certain responding clones were present in pre-infection memory, suggesting participation of cross-reactive memory.

TCRdb processed the 5' RACE reads anew with MiXCR; each CDR3 protein has one entry. The sample consists of about 410,000 distinct CDR3 sequences, 23% of them appearing once. Sequenced: PBMCs or a T cell subset sorted from them (not recorded which). The source is an adult woman who had mild COVID-19 (a few samples of this study predate the infection). Cell type and time point are not known.

CDR3 residues: CASSPHEGLAGVNEQFF. In DNA form, the CDR3 reads TGTGCCAGCAGCCCGCATGAGGGACTAGCGGGAGTTAATGAGCAGTTCTTC. The rearrangement links TRBV7-9 to TRBJ2-1, with TRBD2 matching 14 bases. The CDR3 sequence is 17 residues long. Trimming removed 5 bases from V and 7 bases from J; junction bases left unmatched: 10. The germline V gene encodes CDR1 SEHNR and CDR2 FQNEAQ (reference sequence).